The source of this T cell receptor (beta chain) is a study of T-cell reconstitution after alpha-beta-depleted transplantation in children. The TCRbeta library was prepared with unique molecular identifiers. Using its own MiXCR run on the PCR reads, TCRdb lists one record per CDR3 protein. The table records 90,000 to 100,000 distinct CDR3 sequences, around a quarter of them present only once. This clonotype has only a few counts. What it binds is not known. V gave up 7 bases and J gave up 8 bases, with 15 bases separating them. Germline V gene sequence: CDR1 SGHDN, CDR2 FVKESK. The CDR3 totals 13 residues. Overall study results and limits: It was newly produced T cells that mostly accounted for T-cell counts and diversity one year after transplant.

This sequence originates from a boy younger than 10 with acute lymphoblastic leukemia, due to receive a stem cell transplant. The sample here was PBMCs, taken before TCRalphabeta/CD19-depleted stem cell transplant. The chain joins TRBV14 to TRBJ2-1; D is unclear. CDR3 DNA sequence: TGTGCCAGCACCCAGTGGGAAAGGGATGAGCAGTTCTTC. This gives the protein CASTQWERDEQFF.